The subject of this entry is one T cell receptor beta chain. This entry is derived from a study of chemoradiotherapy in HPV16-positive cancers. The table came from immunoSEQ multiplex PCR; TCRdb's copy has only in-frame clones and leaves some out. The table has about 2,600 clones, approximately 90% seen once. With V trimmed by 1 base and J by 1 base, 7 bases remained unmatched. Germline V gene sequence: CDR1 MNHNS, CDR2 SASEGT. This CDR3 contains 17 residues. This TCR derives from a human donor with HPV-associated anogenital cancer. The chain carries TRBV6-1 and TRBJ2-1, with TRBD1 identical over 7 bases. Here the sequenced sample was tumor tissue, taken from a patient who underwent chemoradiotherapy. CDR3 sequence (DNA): TGTGCCAGCAGTGAAGTTGAGGGGGCAAGATCCTACAATGAGCAGTTCTTC. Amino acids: CASSEVEGARSYNEQFF.